Sequencing of this TCR beta chain was carried out in a study of blood T cells in healthy people across ages. With a J-beta primer mix and a sample-barcoded 5' primer, a second PCR ran about 6 to 11 cycles. Via MiXCR, TCRdb re-called the 5' RACE reads, giving one row per CDR3 protein. The table has 590,000 or so distinct CDR3 sequences, 25% to 35% seen once; the top ten hold around 16%. Isolated per sample were at least 6 million PBMCs. This clonotype occurred many times. The CDR3 contains 17 residues. V was shortened by 3 bases and J by 0 bases, with 12 bases between the two germline ends. From germline, CDR1 is SGHTA and CDR2 FQGTGA.

This clonotype originated in a woman at least 80 years old in good health. The J gene is TRBJ2-6, the V gene TRBV7-3, with D perhaps being TRBD1 or TRBD2 (5 bases each). The sequencing input was blood. CDR3 sequence: CASSFAGRNSGANVLTF. Written as DNA, the CDR3 is TGTGCCAGCAGCTTCGCAGGGAGAAACTCTGGGGCCAACGTCCTGACTTTC.